Listed below are T cell receptor beta chains from one sample, sequenced in a study of radiation and T cells in renal cell carcinoma. Assay used: immunoSEQ multiplex PCR; TCRdb lists only in-frame clones, some missing. The table lists more than 10,000 clones, 58% of them singletons. The sequencing used tumor tissue, collected from a patient whose treatment was nephrectomy without radiotherapy. Receptors were obtained from a man aged 35-49 years with renal cell carcinoma. Both conserved end residues are part of each CDR3. The D gene is left open where the match is weak. The listing skips clone size in some rows; elsewhere it reads once, few, many or a size class.

J gene	CDR3 length	clone size	D gene	V gene	CDR3 DNA	CDR3 protein
TRBJ2-2	14	NA	NA	TRBV18	TGTGCCAGCTCACTCCTTGAGACGACCGGGGAGCTGTTTTTT	CASSLLETTGELFF
TRBJ2-7	16	NA	TRBD2	TRBV12-5	TGTGCTAGTGGTTTGGCGATCAGCGGGAGCGCCTACGAGCAGTACTTC	CASGLAISGSAYEQYF
TRBJ1-4	14	few	NA	TRBV11-3	TGTGCCAGCAGCTTAGGACGGGCTAATGAAAAACTGTTTTTT	CASSLGRANEKLFF
TRBJ2-7	17	NA	TRBD2	TRBV27	TGTGCCAGCAGCTCCCTTTCGTCCGGGAGGGCCCGGTACGAGCAGTACTTC	CASSSLSSGRARYEQYF
TRBJ2-4	15	NA	TRBD1	TRBV10-3	TGTGCCATCAGAGAACAGGGGGCGCTTGGTGGCATTCAGTACTTC	CAIREQGALGGIQYF
TRBJ2-7	16	NA	TRBD1	TRBV5-1	TGCGCCAGCAGCTCGAGGACAGGGGGCGACGGCTACGAGCAGTACTTC	CASSSRTGGDGYEQYF
TRBJ1-1	11	NA	NA	TRBV20-1	TGCAGTGCTACAGGGAACACTGAAGCTTTCTTT	CSATGNTEAFF
TRBJ2-2	18	NA	TRBD2	TRBV4-3	TGCGCCAGCAGCCAAGAATCGGGACTAGCGGAGAACACCGGGGAGCTGTTTTTT	CASSQESGLAENTGELFF
TRBJ1-3	15	few	NA	TRBV6-1	TGTGCCAGCAGTGAAGCGCAAGGGGTGACAAACACCATATATTTT	CASSEAQGVTNTIYF
TRBJ1-2	15	NA	NA	TRBV2	TGTGCCAGCAGTGAAGCCGGAAGGGAATACTATGGCTACACCTTC	CASSEAGREYYGYTF
TRBJ1-2	15	NA	TRBD1	TRBV7-8	TGTGCCAGCAGCAGAGACCGGGACAGCGGGAGTGGCTACACCTTC	CASSRDRDSGSGYTF
TRBJ1-1	13	few	TRBD1	TRBV19	TGTGCCAGTGGACAGGGTCGATTCACTGAAGCTTTCTTT	CASGQGRFTEAFF
TRBJ1-2	14	few	NA	TRBV18	TGTGCCAGCTCACCCTCTCCTATTAACTATGGCTACACCTTC	CASSPSPINYGYTF
TRBJ2-1	15	NA	TRBD2	TRBV2	TGTGCCACCTCTAGCGGGAGAGGGGGTGGGGATGAGCAGTTCTTC	CATSSGRGGGDEQFF
TRBJ2-7	14	NA	NA	TRBV28	TGTGCCACCCAACCGACAGGGAGGGCCTACGAGCAGTACTTC	CATQPTGRAYEQYF
TRBJ2-2	17	NA	TRBD2	TRBV13	TGTGCCAGCAGCTCGGGACTAGCGGGAAAGAACACCGGGGAGCTGTTTTTT	CASSSGLAGKNTGELFF
TRBJ2-2	14	NA	TRBD1	TRBV29-1	TGCAGCGTTGGGAAGGGGGCCTGGGCCGGGGAGCTGTTTTTT	CSVGKGAWAGELFF
TRBJ2-1	16	NA	TRBD2	TRBV14	TGTGCCAGCAGCCAATTACCGACTAGCGCAAACAATGAGCAGTTCTTC	CASSQLPTSANNEQFF
TRBJ2-1	17	NA	TRBD2	TRBV7-9	TGTGCCAGCAGCTTAGCACCGGGACTAGCGGGAGCATGGGAGCAGTTCTTC	CASSLAPGLAGAWEQFF
TRBJ1-3	14	NA	NA	TRBV15	TGTGCCACCAGCGGCCCTAACTCTGGAAACACCATATATTTT	CATSGPNSGNTIYF
TRBJ2-1	13	NA	NA	TRBV5-1	TGCGCCAGCAGCGTTGGCCGAGACAGGGAGCAGTTCTTC	CASSVGRDREQFF
TRBJ2-1	15	NA	TRBD1	TRBV7-9	TGTGCCAGCAGTACAACAGGGGGCGGAATCCATGAGCAGTTCTTC	CASSTTGGGIHEQFF
TRBJ2-7	11	NA	NA	TRBV7-9	TGTGCCAGCAGCTCCAACTACGAGCAGTACTTC	CASSSNYEQYF
TRBJ2-5	15	few	NA	TRBV7-6	TGTGCCAGCAGCCCAGAGATAGGGGACCAAGAGACCCAGTACTTC	CASSPEIGDQETQYF
TRBJ1-1	13	NA	NA	TRBV7-7	TGTGCTAGCAGCCAGCTACAGAACACTGAAGCTTTCTTT	CASSQLQNTEAFF
TRBJ2-1	18	NA	TRBD2	TRBV27	TGTGCCAGCAGTCCCGGGACTAGCGGGACTGTTTCCTACAATGAGCAGTTCTTC	CASSPGTSGTVSYNEQFF
TRBJ2-3	16	few	TRBD2	TRBV7-2	TGTGCCAGCAGCTTCGACCTGGGAGCGGGAGCAGATACGCAGTATTTT	CASSFDLGAGADTQYF
TRBJ2-2	16	once	TRBD2	TRBV5-5	TGTGCCAGCAGCCCCGGCGTTGCTAGCGGTTTCCGGGAGCTGTTTTTT	CASSPGVASGFRELFF
TRBJ1-2	15	few	TRBD1	TRBV9	TGTGCCAGCAGCTCGATGGGACAGGGGCCCTATGGCTACACCTTC	CASSSMGQGPYGYTF
TRBJ1-2	14	NA	NA	TRBV14	TGTGCCAGCAGCCAAGGAAGCACCATGTATGGCTACACCTTC	CASSQGSTMYGYTF
TRBJ2-2	15	few	NA	TRBV2	TGTGCCAGCAGTGCATCGACCATCGACACCGGGGAGCTGTTTTTT	CASSASTIDTGELFF
TRBJ2-1	11	NA	NA	TRBV29-1	TGCAGCGTTGGATTCCAGGGTGAGCAGTTCTTC	CSVGFQGEQFF
TRBJ2-6	17	NA	TRBD2	TRBV7-6	TGTGCCAGCAGCGCTACCGGGGGGACCTCTGGGGCCAACGTCCTGACTTTC	CASSATGGTSGANVLTF
TRBJ1-2	15	NA	TRBD1	TRBV19	TGTGCCAGTAGTACTCTCGGACAGGGCGACTATGGCTACACCTTC	CASSTLGQGDYGYTF
TRBJ2-5	15	few	TRBD1	TRBV5-1	TGCGCCAGCAGCTTGGGACAGGGCGGCGGAGAGACCCAGTACTTC	CASSLGQGGGETQYF
TRBJ2-1	12	NA	NA	TRBV4-2	TGTGCCAGCAGCCAGCAAGGCAATGAGCAGTTCTTC	CASSQQGNEQFF
TRBJ1-2	14	NA	NA	TRBV2	TGTGCCAGCAGTGCCGGTACAGGGTTCTATGGCTACACCTTC	CASSAGTGFYGYTF
TRBJ1-2	13	NA	TRBD1	TRBV7-1	TGCGCCAGCAGCCAACAGGGGTACTATGGCTACACCTTC	CASSQQGYYGYTF
TRBJ1-5	16	NA	TRBD1	TRBV19	TGTGCCAGTAGTATACACCGGGACAGGGTCGGTCAGCCCCAGCATTTT	CASSIHRDRVGQPQHF
TRBJ1-2	13	few	NA	TRBV5-1	TGCGCCAGCTCCGACGGAACTAACTATGGCTACACCTTC	CASSDGTNYGYTF
TRBJ1-2	20	NA	TRBD1	TRBV4-2	TGTGCCAGCAGCCAAGAGGTGGTACAAGACAGGGCTGATCTGTCTGCCGGCTACACCTTC	CASSQEVVQDRADLSAGYTF
TRBJ1-4	13	NA	NA	TRBV6-5	TGTGCCAGCAGGGCCCTCAGGGATGAAAAACTGTTTTTT	CASRALRDEKLFF
TRBJ1-3	15	large	NA	TRBV11-2	TGTGCCAGCAGCTTAGGTGGTAGATCCGGAAACACCATATATTTT	CASSLGGRSGNTIYF
TRBJ2-7	14	few	TRBD1	TRBV29-1	TGCAGCGTTTCCGGGACAGGGGTTTCGTACGAGCAGTACTTC	CSVSGTGVSYEQYF
TRBJ2-1	15	NA	NA	TRBV2	TGTGCCAGCAGTTACCCCAAGGGAGTTGATAATGAGCAGTTCTTC	CASSYPKGVDNEQFF
TRBJ1-1	16	few	NA	TRBV10-3	TGTGCCATCAGTGAGTCGATGGCGGGGCGGAACACTGAAGCTTTCTTT	CAISESMAGRNTEAFF
TRBJ1-1	15	NA	TRBD1	TRBV18	TGTGCCAGCTCACCACCGAAGGACAGGGGTCCTGAAGCTTTCTTT	CASSPPKDRGPEAFF
TRBJ2-7	12	few	NA	TRBV28	TGTGCCAGCAGTTTAATCTCCTACGAGCAGTACTTC	CASSLISYEQYF
TRBJ2-3	12	NA	NA	TRBV9	TGTGCCAGCAGCACCCAAACAGATACGCAGTATTTT	CASSTQTDTQYF
TRBJ2-7	14	NA	TRBD1	TRBV18	TGTGCCAGCTCACCGGGACAGCAGGCAAACGAGCAGTACTTC	CASSPGQQANEQYF
TRBJ2-5	16	once	NA	TRBV15	TGTGCCACCAGCACTAGGGTACAGCCGTACCAAGAGACCCAGTACTTC	CATSTRVQPYQETQYF
TRBJ2-2	15	NA	TRBD2	TRBV5-1	TGCGCCAGCAGCGGGGGACTAGCGGGAGTCGGGGAGCTGTTTTTT	CASSGGLAGVGELFF
TRBJ2-1	16	once	NA	TRBV4-2	TGTGCCAGCAGCCAAGTAGGGGGAGGTCCCTACAATGAGCAGTTCTTC	CASSQVGGGPYNEQFF
TRBJ2-5	14	NA	NA	TRBV13	TGTGCCAGCAGCTTAAGGAGAGAACAAGAGACCCAGTACTTC	CASSLRREQETQYF